These 17 T cell receptor beta chains were sequenced from one sample in a study of blood T cell repertoires in COVID-19. Produced via immunoSEQ multiplex PCR; TCRdb's table is partial and in-frame only. The table records some 250,000 clones, 88% of them present only once. Sample: peripheral blood. All receptors derive from a woman in her thirties with acute or convalescent COVID-19.

In this sample, this clone turned up once. The chain carries TRBV7-9 and TRBJ1-2; no clear D gene. From germline, CDR1 is SEHNR and CDR2 FQNEAQ (reference sequence). This CDR3 is built from 11 residues. Between the trimmed V and J ends, which lost 7 bases and 6 bases, there was a span of 9 bases. The CDR3 is CASIPPDGYTF. The DNA of the CDR3 is TGTGCCAGCATCCCTCCAGATGGCTACACCTTC. Variable domain in full (rest from reference TRBV7-9 and TRBJ1-2): DTGVSQNPRHKITKRGQNVTFRCDPISEHNRLYWYRQTLGQGPEFLTYFQNEAQLEKSRLLSDRFSAERPKGSFSTLEIQRTEQGDSAMYLCASIPPDGYTFGSGTRLTVV.

The chain is built from TRBV1 and TRBJ2-7; the tabulated D call, TRBD1, remains unverified against the DNA. TRBV1 is recorded as a pseudogene. This CDR3 is 15 amino acids long. The CDR3 protein is CTSSQDGPISYEQYF. Written as DNA, the CDR3 is TGCACCAGCAGCCAAGATGGGCCGATTTCCTACGAGCAGTACTTC.

The rearrangement joins TRBV4-3 to TRBJ1-4; 9 bases match TRBD1. This CDR3 comprises 15 residues. Trimming removed 4 bases from V and 7 bases from J; junction bases left unmatched: 7. Germline V gene lookup returns CDR1 LGHNA and CDR2 YSLEER. Written as DNA, the CDR3 is TGCGCCAGCAGCCTTACAGGGGGCTCGGGTGAAAAACTGTTTTTT. Its protein product is CASSLTGGSGEKLFF.

The chain combines TRBV30 with TRBJ1-5, with TRBD1 as a possible D gene (6 bases). The length of the CDR3 is 16 residues. The germline V gene encodes CDR1 GTSNPN and CDR2 SVGIG (reference sequence). Between the trimmed V and J ends, which lost 4 bases and 0 bases, there was a span of 16 bases. The CDR3 DNA sequence: TGTGCCTGGAAGGGGGGGCAGGGATATAGCAATCAGCCCCAGCATTTT. Protein sequence: CAWKGGQGYSNQPQHF.

This rearrangement joins TRBV7-9 to TRBJ1-2; D may be TRBD1 (5 bases). The CDR3 length is 14 residues. The V gene lost 5 bases and the J gene lost 6 bases, with 16 bases spanning the gap. Germline lookup yields CDR1 SEHNR and CDR2 FQNEAQ (reference sequence). The CDR3 DNA is TGTGCCAGCAGCCCCGGCTGGGGGGTACATGGCTACACCTTC. Its translation is CASSPGWGVHGYTF.

CDR3 DNA sequence: TGCGCCAGCAGCCAAGAAGGTGGGCGCACAGATACGCAGTATTTT. As protein: CASSQEGGRTDTQYF. The rearrangement joins TRBV4-3 to TRBJ2-3; no clear D gene. The CDR3 totals 15 residues. V dropped 0 bases and J dropped 1 base, with 8 bases sitting between them. The germline gives CDR1 LGHNA, CDR2 YSLEER.

This chain links TRBV10-1 with TRBJ2-7, with no clear D. The germline gives CDR1 WNHNN, CDR2 SYGVQD (reference sequence). The CDR3 contains 17 residues. V dropped 2 bases and J dropped 3 bases, with 20 bases sitting between them. This chain's CDR3 is CASSETTHHPFYYEQYF. The CDR3 region has the DNA TGCGCCAGCAGTGAGACTACCCACCACCCCTTCTACTACGAGCAGTACTTC.

This clone was seen only once. The V and J genes are TRBV7-2 and TRBJ1-5, with a possible D match to TRBD1 (6 bases). Per germline, CDR1 SGHTA and CDR2 FQGNSA. V was pared by 5 bases and J by 0 bases, with 8 bases between. The CDR3 runs to 14 residues. CDR3 in DNA: TGTGCCAGCAGCCAACAGGGTAGCAATCAGCCCCAGCATTTT. Amino acids: CASSQQGSNQPQHF. The complete variable domain, with remaining parts taken from reference TRBV7-2 and TRBJ1-5, reads GAGVSQSPSNKVTEKGKDVELRCDPISGHTALYWYRQSLGQGLEFLIYFQGNSAPDKSGLPSDRFSAERTGGSVSTLTIQRTQQEDSAVYLCASSQQGSNQPQHFGDGTRLSIL.

The chain combines TRBV11-3 with TRBJ2-1, with 15 bases aligning to TRBD2. Germline values: CDR1 SGHNT, CDR2 YENEEA. There are 17 residues in the CDR3. Trimming at V came to 4 bases and at J to 6 bases, leaving 7 bases not matched to a gene. The CDR3 bases are TGTGCCAGCAGCTCCCCCGGACTAGCGGGGGGGGCCAATGAGCAGTTCTTC. It translates to CASSSPGLAGGANEQFF.

This chain joins TRBV6-5 and TRBJ1-6, with 7 bases matching TRBD1. Germline trimming cut 0 bases from V and 5 bases from J; bases unmatched to any gene: 4. Looked up from germline, CDR1 is MNHEY and CDR2 is SVGAGI. The CDR3 is made up of 16 amino acids. The CDR3 coding sequence is TGTGCCAGCAGTTACTCGTACAGGGGAAATAATTCACCCCTCCACTTT. It is translated as CASSYSYRGNNSPLHF.

The J gene is TRBJ2-5, the V gene TRBV21-1; TRBD2, the table's D call, was not compared with the DNA. TRBV21-1 is a recognized pseudogene. The CDR3 runs 16 residues. CDR3 residues: CASSKGSLEAQETQYF. The DNA of the CDR3 is TGTGCCAGCAGCAAAGGGAGTCTAGAGGCCCAAGAGACCCAGTACTTC.

CDR3: CAWSVLAGGGDTQYF. The CDR3 DNA reads TGTGCCTGGAGTGTACTAGCGGGAGGTGGGGATACGCAGTATTTT. The chain carries TRBV30 and TRBJ2-3; TRBD2 matches 12 bases. Germline CDR1 GTSNPN, CDR2 SVGIG (reference sequence). The CDR3 contains 15 residues. Trimming at V came to 0 bases and at J to 6 bases, leaving 4 bases not matched to a gene.

This chain connects TRBV12-3 or TRBV12-4 to TRBJ1-2; D not certain. This CDR3 contains 13 residues. Between the trimmed V and J ends, which lost 2 bases and 7 bases, there was a span of 11 bases. This CDR3 is CASSLFLWAGYTF. In DNA form, the CDR3 reads TGTGCCAGCAGTTTATTTTTGTGGGCTGGCTACACCTTC.

The CDR3 here is CASSPQGVGSYNSPLHF. As DNA, the CDR3 is TGTGCCAGCAGTCCACAGGGAGTGGGCTCCTATAATTCACCCCTCCACTTT. The gene calls are TRBV7-9 and TRBJ1-6; a possible D gene is TRBD1 (6 bases). CDR3 length: 17 amino acids. In germline, CDR1 is SEHNR, CDR2 FQNEAQ (reference sequence). V was pared by 6 bases and J by 0 bases, with 15 bases between.

The V gene is TRBV5-1, the J gene TRBJ2-7; no clear D. CDR1 is SGHRS, CDR2 YFSETQ, per germline. This CDR3 spans 12 amino acids. V gave up 0 bases and J gave up 3 bases, with 4 bases separating them. CDR3 sequence reads: CASSLGLYEQYF. DNA for the CDR3: TGCGCCAGCAGCTTGGGGCTCTACGAGCAGTACTTC.

The genes are TRBV27 and TRBJ1-5; D may be TRBD1 (6 bases). This CDR3 contains 14 residues. The germline V and J ends were trimmed by 6 bases and 3 bases, with 12 bases remaining between them. Germline assignment: CDR1 MNHEY and CDR2 SMNVEV (reference sequence). The CDR3 reads CASSLQGINQPQHF. The CDR3 DNA reads as TGTGCCAGCAGCTTACAGGGAATCAATCAGCCCCAGCATTTT.

The chain has TRBV19 and TRBJ1-2, with D hard to call. The CDR3 is 15 amino acids. The germline V and J ends were trimmed by 10 bases and 2 bases, with 20 bases remaining between them. Germline assignment: CDR1 LNHDA and CDR2 SQIVND (reference sequence). This CDR3 reads CATTPGGYGNYGYTF. The DNA for the CDR3 is TGTGCCACAACCCCTGGTGGGTACGGGAACTATGGCTACACCTTC.